This record covers a single T cell receptor beta chain. The sample contains more than one DNA sequence encoding this CDR3. TCRdb's copy holds only in-frame clones and misses some; the assay was immunoSEQ multiplex PCR. The profile shows some 2 million clones, 95% of them singletons. The data were obtained in a study of shared clonotypes between healthy human individuals. The source is a man younger than 30 in good health. Sequenced material: naive CD4+ T cells sorted from blood. Subset in this sample: CD45RA+ positively selected.

CDR3 nucleotide sequence: TGTGCCAGCAGCTTAGCAGGATACAATGAGCAGTTCTTC. Its protein is CASSLAGYNEQFF. V is TRBV11-3 and J is TRBJ2-1; D unclear. Germline-derived CDR1 and CDR2 are SGHNT and YENEEA. The V gene lost 1 base and the J gene lost 4 bases, with 5 bases spanning the gap. The CDR3 spans 13 residues.